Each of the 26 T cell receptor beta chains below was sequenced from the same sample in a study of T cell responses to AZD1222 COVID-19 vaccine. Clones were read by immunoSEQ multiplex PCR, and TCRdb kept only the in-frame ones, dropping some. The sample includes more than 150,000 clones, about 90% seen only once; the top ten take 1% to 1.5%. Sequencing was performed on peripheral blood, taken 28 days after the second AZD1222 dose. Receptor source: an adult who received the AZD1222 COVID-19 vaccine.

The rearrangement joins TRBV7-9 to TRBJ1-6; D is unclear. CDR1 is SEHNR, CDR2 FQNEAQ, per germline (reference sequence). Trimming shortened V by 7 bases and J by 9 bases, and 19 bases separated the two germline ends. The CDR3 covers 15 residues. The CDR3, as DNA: TGTGCCAGCAAATATGGGTGGGAGACCCTTTCACCCCTCCACTTT. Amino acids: CASKYGWETLSPLHF.

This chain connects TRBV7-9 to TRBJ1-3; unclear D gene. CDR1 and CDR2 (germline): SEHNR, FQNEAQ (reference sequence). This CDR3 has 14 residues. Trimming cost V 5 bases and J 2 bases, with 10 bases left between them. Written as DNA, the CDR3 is TGTGCCAGCAGCCGTGATAGCGCTGGAAACACCATATATTTT. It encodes CASSRDSAGNTIYF.

The CDR3 sequence: CASGLVGIWGAGTGELFF. DNA of the CDR3: TGTGCTAGTGGTTTGGTAGGCATCTGGGGGGCTGGAACCGGGGAGCTGTTTTTT. The V call is TRBV12-5, the J call TRBJ2-2; D tentatively reads TRBD1 or TRBD2 (6 bases each). Germline V gene lookup returns CDR1 LGHNT and CDR2 FRNRAP. The CDR3 is 18 amino acids. The V and J ends lost 0 bases and 5 bases respectively, with 19 bases between them.

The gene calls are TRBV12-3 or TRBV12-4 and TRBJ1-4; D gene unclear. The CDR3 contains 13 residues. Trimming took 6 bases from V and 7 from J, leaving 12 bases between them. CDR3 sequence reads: CASSRPGVEKLFF. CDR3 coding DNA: TGTGCCAGCAGCCGCCCCGGGGTTGAAAAACTGTTTTTT.

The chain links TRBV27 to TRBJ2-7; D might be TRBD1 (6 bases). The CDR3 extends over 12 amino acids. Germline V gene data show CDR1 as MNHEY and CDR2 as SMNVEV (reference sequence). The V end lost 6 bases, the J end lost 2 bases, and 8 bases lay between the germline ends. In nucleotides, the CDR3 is TGTGCCAGCAGGGGGGCCCCCTACGAGCAGTACTTC. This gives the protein CASRGAPYEQYF.

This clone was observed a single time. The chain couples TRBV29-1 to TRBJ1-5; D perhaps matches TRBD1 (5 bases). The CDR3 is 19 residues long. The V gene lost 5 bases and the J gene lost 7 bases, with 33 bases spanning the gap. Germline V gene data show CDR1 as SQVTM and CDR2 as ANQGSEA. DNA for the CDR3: TGCAGCGTTTCCCGACCCGGGACGGTACACTCCCCGCCGACGCAGCCCCAGCATTTT. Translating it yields CSVSRPGTVHSPPTQPQHF. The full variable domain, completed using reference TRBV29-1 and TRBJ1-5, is SAVISQKPSRDICQRGTSLTIQCQVDSQVTMMFWYRQQPGQSLTLIATANQGSEATYESGFVIDKFPISRPNLTFSTLTVSNMSPEDSSIYLCSVSRPGTVHSPPTQPQHFGDGTRLSIL.

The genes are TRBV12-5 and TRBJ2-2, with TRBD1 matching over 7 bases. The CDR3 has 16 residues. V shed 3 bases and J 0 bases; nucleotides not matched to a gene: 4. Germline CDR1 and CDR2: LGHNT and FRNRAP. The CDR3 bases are TGTGCTAGTGGTTTAAGGGGGCAGCCGAACACCGGGGAGCTGTTTTTT. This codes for CASGLRGQPNTGELFF. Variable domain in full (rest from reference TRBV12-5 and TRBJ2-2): DARVTQTPRHKVTEMGQEVTMRCQPILGHNTVFWYRQTMMQGLELLAYFRNRAPLDDSGMPKDRFSAEMPDATLATLKIQPSEPRDSAVYFCASGLRGQPNTGELFFGEGSRLTVL.

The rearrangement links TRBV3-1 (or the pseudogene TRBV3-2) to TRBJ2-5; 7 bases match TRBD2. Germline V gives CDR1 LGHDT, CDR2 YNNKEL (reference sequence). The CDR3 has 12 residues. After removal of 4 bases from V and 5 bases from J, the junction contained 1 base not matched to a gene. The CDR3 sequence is CASSPRGETQYF. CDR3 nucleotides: TGTGCCAGCAGCCCGCGGGGGGAGACCCAGTACTTC.

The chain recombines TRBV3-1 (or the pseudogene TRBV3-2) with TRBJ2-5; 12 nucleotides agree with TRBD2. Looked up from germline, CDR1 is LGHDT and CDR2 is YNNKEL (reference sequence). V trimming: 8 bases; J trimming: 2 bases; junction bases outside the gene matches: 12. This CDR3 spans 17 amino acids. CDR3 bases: TGTGCCAGCCACACCGCCCTAGCGGGAGGGAGGCAAGAGACCCAGTACTTC. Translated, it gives CASHTALAGGRQETQYF.

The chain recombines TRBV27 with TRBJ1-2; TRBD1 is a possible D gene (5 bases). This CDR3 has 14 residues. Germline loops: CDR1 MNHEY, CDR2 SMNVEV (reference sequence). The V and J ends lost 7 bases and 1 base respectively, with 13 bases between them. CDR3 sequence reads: CASTTIQGNYGYTF. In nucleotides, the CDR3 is TGTGCCAGCACCACCATCCAGGGTAACTATGGCTACACCTTC.

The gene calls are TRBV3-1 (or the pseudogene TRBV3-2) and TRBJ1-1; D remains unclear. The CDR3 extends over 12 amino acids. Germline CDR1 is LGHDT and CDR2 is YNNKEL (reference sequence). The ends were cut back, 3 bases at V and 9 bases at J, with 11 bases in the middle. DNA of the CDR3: TGTGCCAGCAGCCACCGGGAGCAAAAAGCTTTCTTT. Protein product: CASSHREQKAFF.

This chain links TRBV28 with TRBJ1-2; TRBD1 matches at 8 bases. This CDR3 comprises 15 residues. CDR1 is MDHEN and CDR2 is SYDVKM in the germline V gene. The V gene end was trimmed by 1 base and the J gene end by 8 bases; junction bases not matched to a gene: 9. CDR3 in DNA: TGTGCCAGCAGTTTATACCCGGACAGGGTATGGGGCTACACCTTC. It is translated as CASSLYPDRVWGYTF.

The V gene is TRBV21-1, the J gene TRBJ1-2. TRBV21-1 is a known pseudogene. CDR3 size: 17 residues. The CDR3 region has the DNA TGTGCCAGCAGCAAAGGACGTTCGGGGGTTGAGGACTATGGCTACACCTTC. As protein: CASSKGRSGVEDYGYTF.

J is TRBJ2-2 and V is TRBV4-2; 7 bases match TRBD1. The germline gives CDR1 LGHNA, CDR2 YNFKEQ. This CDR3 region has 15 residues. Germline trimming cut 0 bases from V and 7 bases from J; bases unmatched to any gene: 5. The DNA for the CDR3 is TGTGCCAGCAGCCAAGACGCAGGGGGTATCGGGGAGCTGTTTTTT. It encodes CASSQDAGGIGELFF.

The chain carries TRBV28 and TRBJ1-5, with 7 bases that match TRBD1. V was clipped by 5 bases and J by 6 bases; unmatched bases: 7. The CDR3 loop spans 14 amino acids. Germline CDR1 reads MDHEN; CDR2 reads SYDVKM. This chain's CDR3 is CASSPGTDVQPQHF. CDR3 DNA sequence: TGTGCCAGCAGTCCCGGGACAGATGTTCAGCCCCAGCATTTT.

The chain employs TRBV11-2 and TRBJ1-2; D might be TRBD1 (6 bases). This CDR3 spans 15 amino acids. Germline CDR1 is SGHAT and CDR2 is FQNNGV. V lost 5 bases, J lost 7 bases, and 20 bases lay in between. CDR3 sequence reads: CASSMDSLALGGYTF. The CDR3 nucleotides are TGTGCCAGCAGCATGGACAGTCTAGCTCTGGGTGGCTACACCTTC. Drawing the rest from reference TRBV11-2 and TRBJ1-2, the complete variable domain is EAGVAQSPRYKIIEKRQSVAFWCNPISGHATLYWYQQILGQGPKLLIQFQNNGVVDDSQLPKDRFSAERLKGVDSTLKIQPAKLEDSAVYLCASSMDSLALGGYTFGSGTRLTVV.

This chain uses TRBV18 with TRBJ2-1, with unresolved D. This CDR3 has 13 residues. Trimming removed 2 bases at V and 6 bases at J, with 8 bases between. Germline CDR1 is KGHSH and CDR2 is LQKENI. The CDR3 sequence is CASSPVAFNEQFF. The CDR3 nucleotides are TGTGCCAGCTCACCAGTCGCTTTCAATGAGCAGTTCTTC.

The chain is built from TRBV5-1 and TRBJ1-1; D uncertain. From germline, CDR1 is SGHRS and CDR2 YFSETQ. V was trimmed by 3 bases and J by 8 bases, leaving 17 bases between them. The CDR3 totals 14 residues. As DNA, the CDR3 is TGCGCCAGCAGCTCCACAACCCGGTGGCAGGAAGCTTTCTTT. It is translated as CASSSTTRWQEAFF.

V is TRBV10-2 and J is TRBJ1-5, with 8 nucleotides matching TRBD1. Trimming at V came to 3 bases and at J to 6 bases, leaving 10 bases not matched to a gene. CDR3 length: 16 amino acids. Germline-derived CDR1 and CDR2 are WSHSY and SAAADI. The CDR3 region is CASSDAARGLVQPQHF. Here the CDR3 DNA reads TGCGCCAGCAGTGACGCCGCCAGGGGGCTGGTTCAGCCCCAGCATTTT.

The CDR3 DNA reads TGCGCCAGCAGCGACCCGACAGGGGGGCGAGAGACCCAGTACTTC. This codes for CASSDPTGGRETQYF. The chain joins TRBV5-1 to TRBJ2-5; 9 bases map to TRBD1. The V segment lost 4 bases and the J segment 4 bases; nucleotides outside the gene matches: 8. Germline V gene sequence: CDR1 SGHRS, CDR2 YFSETQ. There are 15 residues in the CDR3.

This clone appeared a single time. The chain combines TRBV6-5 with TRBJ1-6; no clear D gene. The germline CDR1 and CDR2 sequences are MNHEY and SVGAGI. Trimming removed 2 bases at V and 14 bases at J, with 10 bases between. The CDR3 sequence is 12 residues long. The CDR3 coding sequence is TGTGCCAGCAGTTACCCCATGGGATCCCTCCACTTT. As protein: CASSYPMGSLHF.

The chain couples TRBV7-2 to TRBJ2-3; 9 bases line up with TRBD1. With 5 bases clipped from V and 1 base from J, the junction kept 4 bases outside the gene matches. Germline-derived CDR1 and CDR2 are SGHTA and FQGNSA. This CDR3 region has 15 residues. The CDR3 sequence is CASSKGQGRTDTQYF. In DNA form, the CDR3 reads TGTGCCAGCAGCAAGGGACAGGGACGCACAGATACGCAGTATTTT.

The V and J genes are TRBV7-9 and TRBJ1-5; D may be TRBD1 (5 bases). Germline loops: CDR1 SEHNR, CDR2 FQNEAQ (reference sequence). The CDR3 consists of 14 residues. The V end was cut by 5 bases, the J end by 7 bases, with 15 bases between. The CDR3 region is CASSPRQTDQPQHF. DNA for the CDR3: TGTGCCAGCAGCCCCCGACAGACGGACCAGCCCCAGCATTTT.

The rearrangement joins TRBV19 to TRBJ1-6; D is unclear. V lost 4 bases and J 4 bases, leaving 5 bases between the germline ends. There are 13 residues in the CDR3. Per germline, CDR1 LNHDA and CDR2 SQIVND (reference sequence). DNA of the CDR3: TGTGCCAGTAGTAGGGGTTATAATTCACCCCTCCACTTT. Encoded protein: CASSRGYNSPLHF.

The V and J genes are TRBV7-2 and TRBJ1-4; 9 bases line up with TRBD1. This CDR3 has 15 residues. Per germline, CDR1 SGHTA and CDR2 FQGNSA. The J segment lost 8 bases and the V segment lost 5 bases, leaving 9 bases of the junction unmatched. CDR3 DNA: TGTGCCAGCAGCCTATTCCCCGGGACAGGGGAAAAACTGTTTTTT. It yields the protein CASSLFPGTGEKLFF.

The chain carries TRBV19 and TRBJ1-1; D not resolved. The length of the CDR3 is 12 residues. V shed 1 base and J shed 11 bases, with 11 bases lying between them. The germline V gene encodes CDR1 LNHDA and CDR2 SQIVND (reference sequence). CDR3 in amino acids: CASSIGVVSAFF. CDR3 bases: TGTGCCAGTAGTATAGGCGTCGTCTCGGCTTTCTTT.